One sample yielded the 25 T cell receptor beta chains listed below, sequenced in a study of blood T cells in healthy people across ages. Then a second PCR, running about 6 to 11 cycles, was carried out with a sample-barcoded 5' primer and a J-beta primer mix. TCRdb independently ran MiXCR on the 5' RACE reads; one entry per CDR3 protein. This sample carries 700,000 or so distinct CDR3 sequences, over 20% of them seen once, and the ten largest clones take 22%. The specimen sequenced was blood. The receptors come from a man between 65 and 80 years old in good health.

In this sample, this clonotype turned up a few times. This chain connects TRBV9 to TRBJ2-1; TRBD2 matches 8 bases. The CDR3 spans 13 residues. Germline V gene sequence: CDR1 SGDLS, CDR2 YYNGEE. V gave up 5 bases and J gave up 7 bases; unmatched junction bases: 5. The CDR3 loop reads CASRSGSENEQFF. The CDR3 DNA follows: TGTGCCAGCAGGAGCGGGAGTGAAAATGAGCAGTTCTTC.

This clonotype was detected ten times or more. V usage is TRBV5-1 and J usage is TRBJ2-5; 7 positions agree with TRBD1. The CDR3 spans 14 residues. V lost 4 bases, J lost 0 bases, and 3 bases stayed unmatched. In germline, CDR1 is SGHRS, CDR2 YFSETQ. The CDR3 loop is CASSIGTDQETQYF. The DNA for the CDR3 is TGCGCCAGCAGCATAGGGACAGACCAAGAGACCCAGTACTTC.

This clonotype was counted between two and nine times. The rearrangement joins TRBV18 to TRBJ2-5; TRBD2 matches 11 bases. The DNA matches TRBJ2-1 better at its end, which makes the J call doubtful. Germline lookup yields CDR1 KGHSH and CDR2 LQKENI. The CDR3 extends over 16 amino acids. The chain's CDR3 is CASSPLASGRLGEQFF. The DNA for the CDR3 is TGTGCCAGCTCACCATTGGCTAGCGGGAGGCTTGGAGAGCAGTTCTTC.

The V and J genes are TRBV5-1 and TRBJ2-7; D is possibly TRBD1 or TRBD2 (6 bases each). CDR1 is SGHRS and CDR2 is YFSETQ in the germline V gene. The CDR3 extends over 17 amino acids. Trimming removed 1 base at V and 3 bases at J, with 20 bases between. As DNA, the CDR3 is TGCGCCAGCAGCTTGTCTCCCGGGGGCGGATCCGGCTACGAGCAGTACTTC. Translating gives CASSLSPGGGSGYEQYF.

This clonotype occurred a few times. This sequence joins TRBV6-5 and TRBJ1-1, with D perhaps TRBD1 (5 bases). The CDR3 runs 15 residues. Trimming left V 0 bases short and J 3 bases short, with 11 bases between. CDR1 is MNHEY, CDR2 SVGAGI, per germline. The CDR3 sequence is CASSYSGRGDTEAFF. CDR3 DNA: TGTGCCAGCAGTTACTCCGGGCGGGGGGACACTGAAGCTTTCTTT.

The gene calls are TRBV15 and TRBJ1-1; 7 nucleotides agree with TRBD1. The germline V gene has CDR1 LNHNV and CDR2 YYDKDF (reference sequence). CDR3 length: 15 residues. V shed 0 bases, J shed 7 bases, and the junction held 8 bases outside the gene matches. CDR3 sequence reads: CATSRDRQGKGEAFF. Written as DNA, the CDR3 is TGTGCCACCAGCAGAGATCGACAGGGAAAAGGTGAAGCTTTCTTT.

The chain joins TRBV4-1 to TRBJ1-4; D remains unclear. CDR1 is MGHRA, CDR2 YSYEKL, per germline. V shed 0 bases and J shed 0 bases, with 14 bases lying between them. The CDR3 loop spans 18 amino acids. The CDR3 DNA follows: TGCGCCAGCAGCCAAGATCGTTGGCAGGTTGCAACTAATGAAAAACTGTTTTTT. It is translated as CASSQDRWQVATNEKLFF.

This clonotype was counted between two and nine times. The chain employs TRBV12-3 or TRBV12-4 and TRBJ2-5; D gene ambiguous. Between the trimmed V and J ends, which lost 4 bases and 5 bases, there was a span of 14 bases. This CDR3 contains 14 residues. Here the CDR3 DNA reads TGTGCCAGCAGTTCTTTGGTTGAAGCTGAGACCCAGTACTTC. This translates into CASSSLVEAETQYF.

J is TRBJ2-1 and V is TRBV20-1; D call uncertain. This CDR3 has 15 residues. The V gene's germline CDR1 is DFQATT and CDR2 SNEGSKA (reference sequence). The V gene lost 3 bases and the J gene lost 0 bases, with 12 bases spanning the gap. The CDR3 DNA sequence: TGCAGTGCTAGTGCGGACCCTTTCTCCTACAATGAGCAGTTCTTC. Translating gives CSASADPFSYNEQFF.

The rearrangement links TRBV20-1 to TRBJ2-5, with 10 bases that match TRBD2. CDR1 is DFQATT, CDR2 SNEGSKA, per germline (reference sequence). This CDR3 region has 15 residues. V was clipped by 0 bases and J by 5 bases; unmatched bases: 6. CDR3 DNA sequence: TGCAGTGCTAGAGACCTAGCGGGGGATAGGGAGACCCAGTACTTC. This codes for CSARDLAGDRETQYF.

In its sample, this clonotype was seen a few times. This chain connects TRBV5-1 to TRBJ2-5; TRBD1 matches 7 bases. This CDR3 has 14 residues. Germline lookup yields CDR1 SGHRS and CDR2 YFSETQ. Unmatched junction bases numbered 4, after V lost 4 bases and J lost 1 base. The CDR3 is CASSMGTAQETQYF. The CDR3 coding sequence is TGCGCCAGCAGCATGGGGACAGCCCAAGAGACCCAGTACTTC.

J is TRBJ2-5 and V is TRBV3-1; D tentatively fits TRBD1 or TRBD2 (5 bases each). V dropped 3 bases and J dropped 2 bases, with 10 bases sitting between them. From germline, CDR1 is LGHDT and CDR2 YNNKEL (reference sequence). The CDR3 has 14 amino acids. This chain's CDR3 is CASSHDGGQETQYF. Here the CDR3 DNA reads TGTGCCAGCAGCCACGATGGGGGACAAGAGACCCAGTACTTC.

This chain joins TRBV10-2 and TRBJ2-1, with TRBD2 matching over 8 bases. The germline CDR1 and CDR2 sequences are WSHSY and SAAADI. Trimming took 6 bases from V and 5 from J; bases not matched to a gene: 9. The CDR3 is 15 residues long. The CDR3 DNA reads as TGCGCCAGCAGGAACGCGGGGGGAAACAACAATGAGCAGTTCTTC. It yields the protein CASRNAGGNNNEQFF.

A note on this clonotype: This may be a read error: a much more frequent sequence differs by one nucleotide. The V gene is TRBV25-1, the J gene TRBJ1-2; D perhaps matches TRBD1 (6 bases). Trimming stripped 2 bases from V and 4 bases from J, with 8 bases between. The CDR3 has 13 amino acids. Germline-derived CDR1 and CDR2 are MGHDK and SYGVNS. CDR3 bases: TGTGCCAGCAGTGAAACAGGGAGCTATGGCTACACCTTC. It encodes CASSETGSYGYTF.

Many counts were recorded for this clonotype. This rearrangement joins TRBV12-3 or TRBV12-4 to TRBJ2-4; TRBD2 might be the D (5 bases). This CDR3 contains 14 residues. Trimming cost V 6 bases and J 0 bases, with 9 bases left between them. CDR3 DNA sequence: TGTGCCAGCAGCTTCGGGGTAGCCAAAAACATTCAGTACTTC. Its protein product is CASSFGVAKNIQYF.

The chain carries TRBV4-1 and TRBJ2-1; D gene ambiguous. The tail of the sequence fits TRBJ2-7 better, so the J call may be wrong. The germline V gene encodes CDR1 MGHRA and CDR2 YSYEKL. CDR3 length: 15 residues. This CDR3 reads CASSQGFDLGYEQYV. DNA for the CDR3: TGCGCCAGCAGCCAAGGGTTCGACTTGGGTTACGAGCAGTACGTC.

This clonotype was found a few times. The chain joins TRBV7-2 to TRBJ1-4; D is ambiguous. The germline V and J ends were trimmed by 5 bases and 8 bases, with 15 bases remaining between them. The CDR3 loop spans 14 amino acids. Germline V gene lookup returns CDR1 SGHTA and CDR2 FQGNSA. The CDR3 DNA reads as TGTGCCAGCAGCAGGGATTCGGAAGGGGAAAAACTGTTTTTT. Encoded protein: CASSRDSEGEKLFF.

This chain links TRBV28 with TRBJ2-3; 7 positions match TRBD1. CDR3 length equals 15 residues. Germline assignment: CDR1 MDHEN and CDR2 SYDVKM. The V segment lost 5 bases and the J segment 2 bases; nucleotides outside the gene matches: 7. The DNA for the CDR3 is TGTGCCAGCAGTACCACAGGGGCCTCCACAGATACGCAGTATTTT. This encodes CASSTTGASTDTQYF.

This clonotype was seen a few times. The chain employs TRBV9 and TRBJ1-2, with D hard to call. Trimming removed 4 bases from V and 8 bases from J, with 15 bases in between. The germline CDR1 and CDR2 sequences are SGDLS and YYNGEE. The CDR3 spans 13 residues. CDR3: CASSYDTLGGYTF. Written as DNA, the CDR3 is TGTGCCAGCAGCTATGACACCCTTGGAGGCTACACCTTC.

This clonotype was seen a few times. The rearrangement links TRBV12-3 or TRBV12-4 to TRBJ1-4; TRBD1 might be the D (6 bases). This CDR3 has 15 amino acids. V was trimmed by 7 bases and J by 4 bases, leaving 16 bases between them. The CDR3 nucleotides read TGTGCCAGCAAGCCCCAAAGGGGGGGTAATGAAAAACTGTTTTTT. It codes for CASKPQRGGNEKLFF.

In nucleotides, the CDR3 is TGTGCCAGCAGTTATAATCGGAGAAGTCCCTACGAGCAGTACTTC. Translation: CASSYNRRSPYEQYF. The chain carries TRBV6-2 or TRBV6-3 and TRBJ2-7; D gene uncertain. The germline V and J ends were trimmed by 3 bases and 2 bases, with 14 bases remaining between them. Germline V gives CDR1 MNHEY, CDR2 SVGEGT. The CDR3 spans 15 residues.

This clonotype was detected a few times. The genes are TRBV7-8 and TRBJ2-1; possibly TRBD2 for D (5 bases). The assigned J gene may be wrong: the sequence end matches TRBJ2-5 better. Germline V gene lookup returns CDR1 SGHVS and CDR2 FQNEAQ. The CDR3 sequence is 18 residues long. CDR3 nucleotide sequence: TGTGCCAGCAGCTTAGGTCTAGCAATGTTCCCCATCCAAGAGACCCAGTACTTC. The encoded protein is CASSLGLAMFPIQETQYF.

This clonotype was counted between two and nine times. The chain has TRBV20-1 and TRBJ1-2; D is undetermined. This CDR3 is built from 9 residues. V lost 1 base and J 8 bases, leaving 2 bases between the germline ends. CDR1 is DFQATT, CDR2 SNEGSKA, per germline (reference sequence). The CDR3 sequence: CSARGGYTF. As DNA, the CDR3 is TGCAGTGCTAGAGGCGGCTACACCTTC.

This clonotype appeared a few times. The CDR3 region has the DNA TGTGCCAGCAGTTTAGACGCGGGAGGCTATGGCTACACCTTC. It specifies CASSLDAGGYGYTF. This chain links TRBV12-3 or TRBV12-4 with TRBJ1-2, with no clear D. The CDR3 contains 14 residues. Trimming took off 1 base at V and 4 bases at J, with 10 bases between the two ends.

This clonotype occurred a few times. The rearrangement uses TRBV12-3 or TRBV12-4 and TRBJ2-7; TRBD2 is a possible D gene (5 bases). V lost 6 bases and J lost 1, with 10 bases in between. The length of the CDR3 is 13 residues. The CDR3 protein is CASRPTGSYEQYF. Here the CDR3 DNA reads TGTGCCAGCAGACCGACGGGGTCCTACGAGCAGTACTTC.